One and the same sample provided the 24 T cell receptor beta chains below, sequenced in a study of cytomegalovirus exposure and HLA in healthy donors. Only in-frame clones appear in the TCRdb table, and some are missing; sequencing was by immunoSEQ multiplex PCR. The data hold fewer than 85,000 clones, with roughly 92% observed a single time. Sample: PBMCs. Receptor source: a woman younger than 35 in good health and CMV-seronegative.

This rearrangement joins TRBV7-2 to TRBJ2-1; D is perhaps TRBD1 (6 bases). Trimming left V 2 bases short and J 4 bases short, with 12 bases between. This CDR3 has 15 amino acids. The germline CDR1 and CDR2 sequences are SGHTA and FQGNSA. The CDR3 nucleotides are TGTGCCAGCAGCTTACAGGGGTCAGGGTACAATGAGCAGTTCTTC. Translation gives CASSLQGSGYNEQFF.

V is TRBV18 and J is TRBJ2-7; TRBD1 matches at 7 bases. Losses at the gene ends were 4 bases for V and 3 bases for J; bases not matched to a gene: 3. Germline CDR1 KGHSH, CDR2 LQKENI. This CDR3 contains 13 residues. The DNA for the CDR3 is TGTGCCAGCTCACTATGGACAGGCTACGAGCAGTACTTC. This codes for CASSLWTGYEQYF.

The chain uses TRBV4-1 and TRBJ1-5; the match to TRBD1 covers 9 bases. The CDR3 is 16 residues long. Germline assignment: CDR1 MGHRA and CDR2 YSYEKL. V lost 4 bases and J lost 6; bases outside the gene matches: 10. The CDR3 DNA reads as TGCGCCAGCAGCCCTTGGGGACAGGGAAATACTCAGCCCCAGCATTTT. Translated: CASSPWGQGNTQPQHF.

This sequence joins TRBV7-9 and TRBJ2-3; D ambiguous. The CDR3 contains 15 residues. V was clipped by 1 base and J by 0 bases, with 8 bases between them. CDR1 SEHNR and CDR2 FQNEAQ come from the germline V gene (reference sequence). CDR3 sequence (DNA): TGTGCCAGCAGCTTAGTTCAGGTCAGCACAGATACGCAGTATTTT. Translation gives CASSLVQVSTDTQYF.

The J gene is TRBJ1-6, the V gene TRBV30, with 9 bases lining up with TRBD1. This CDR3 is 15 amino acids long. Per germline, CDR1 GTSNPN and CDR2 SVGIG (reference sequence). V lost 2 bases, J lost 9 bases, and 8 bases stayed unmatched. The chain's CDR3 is CAWSRGQGRSSPLHF. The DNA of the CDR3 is TGTGCCTGGAGTAGGGGACAGGGACGATCTTCACCCCTCCACTTT.

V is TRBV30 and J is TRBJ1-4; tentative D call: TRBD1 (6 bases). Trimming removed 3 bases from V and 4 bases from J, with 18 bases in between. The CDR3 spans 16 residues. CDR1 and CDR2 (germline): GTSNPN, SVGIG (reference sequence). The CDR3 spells CAWRPLRGALNEKLFF. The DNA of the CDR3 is TGTGCCTGGAGGCCTCTGCGGGGGGCTCTTAATGAAAAACTGTTTTTT. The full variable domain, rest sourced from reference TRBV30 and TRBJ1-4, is SQTIHQWPATLVQPVGSPLSLECTVEGTSNPNLYWYRQAAGRGLQLLFYSVGIGQISSEVPQNLSASRPQDRQFILSSKKLLLSDSGFYLCAWRPLRGALNEKLFFGSGTQLSVL.

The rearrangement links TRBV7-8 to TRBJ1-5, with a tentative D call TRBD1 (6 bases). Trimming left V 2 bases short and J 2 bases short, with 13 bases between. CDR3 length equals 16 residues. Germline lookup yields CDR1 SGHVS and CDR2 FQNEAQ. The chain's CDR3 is CASSLIVGQGNQPQHF. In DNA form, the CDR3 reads TGTGCCAGCAGCTTAATAGTGGGACAAGGCAATCAGCCCCAGCATTTT.

The CDR3 DNA reads as TGTGCCAGCAGCTTAGGGGGGACAGGGGGGAAGAATGAGCAGTTCTTC. This codes for CASSLGGTGGKNEQFF. J is TRBJ2-1 and V is TRBV7-2; 11 nucleotides agree with TRBD1. V trimming: 1 base; J trimming: 7 bases; junction bases outside the gene matches: 6. CDR3 length: 16 amino acids. Germline CDR1 SGHTA, CDR2 FQGNSA.

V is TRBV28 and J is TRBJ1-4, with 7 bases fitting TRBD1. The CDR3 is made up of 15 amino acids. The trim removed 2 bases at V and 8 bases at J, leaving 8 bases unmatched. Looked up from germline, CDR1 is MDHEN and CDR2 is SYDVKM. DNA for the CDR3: TGTGCCAGCAGTTTACCCACAGGGGCTGGCGAAAAACTGTTTTTT. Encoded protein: CASSLPTGAGEKLFF.

Here the CDR3 reads CASTLRDRSYYGYTF. The CDR3 nucleotides read TGTGCCAGCACCTTGAGGGACAGAAGTTACTATGGCTACACCTTC. The chain has TRBV6-1 and TRBJ1-2, with TRBD1 matching over 7 bases. The CDR3 has 15 residues. The germline gives CDR1 MNHNS, CDR2 SASEGT. The junction had 11 bases not matched to a gene; V was cut back by 7 bases and J by 3 bases.

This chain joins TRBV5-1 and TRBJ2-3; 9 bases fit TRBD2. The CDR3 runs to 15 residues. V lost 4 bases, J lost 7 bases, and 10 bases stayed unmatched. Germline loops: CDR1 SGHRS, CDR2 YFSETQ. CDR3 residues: CASSPLAGTWNTQYF. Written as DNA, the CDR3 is TGCGCCAGCAGCCCCCTAGCGGGGACGTGGAATACGCAGTATTTT.

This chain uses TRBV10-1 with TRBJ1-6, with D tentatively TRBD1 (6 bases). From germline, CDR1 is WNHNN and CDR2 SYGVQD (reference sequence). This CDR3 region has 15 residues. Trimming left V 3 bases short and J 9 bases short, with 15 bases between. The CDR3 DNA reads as TGCGCCAGCAGTGAATTGAAACAGGGCTCTTCACCCCTCCACTTT. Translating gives CASSELKQGSSPLHF.

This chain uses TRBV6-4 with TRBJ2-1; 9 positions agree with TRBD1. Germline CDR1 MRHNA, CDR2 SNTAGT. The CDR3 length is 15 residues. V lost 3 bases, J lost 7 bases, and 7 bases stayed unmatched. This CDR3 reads CASSERTGEGNEQFF. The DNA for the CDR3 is TGTGCCAGCAGTGAAAGGACAGGGGAAGGGAATGAGCAGTTCTTC.

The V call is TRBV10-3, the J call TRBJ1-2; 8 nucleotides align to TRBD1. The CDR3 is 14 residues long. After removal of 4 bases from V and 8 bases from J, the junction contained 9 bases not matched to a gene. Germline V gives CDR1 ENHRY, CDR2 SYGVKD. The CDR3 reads CAISAGTGASGYTF. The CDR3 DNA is TGTGCCATCAGTGCGGGGACAGGCGCGTCCGGCTACACCTTC.

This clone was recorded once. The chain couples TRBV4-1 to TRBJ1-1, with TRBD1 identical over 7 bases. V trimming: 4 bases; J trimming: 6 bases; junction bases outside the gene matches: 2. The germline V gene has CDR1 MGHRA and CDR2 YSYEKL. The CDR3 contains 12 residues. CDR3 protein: CASSPGTAEAFF. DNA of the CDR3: TGCGCCAGCAGCCCTGGGACAGCTGAAGCTTTCTTT.

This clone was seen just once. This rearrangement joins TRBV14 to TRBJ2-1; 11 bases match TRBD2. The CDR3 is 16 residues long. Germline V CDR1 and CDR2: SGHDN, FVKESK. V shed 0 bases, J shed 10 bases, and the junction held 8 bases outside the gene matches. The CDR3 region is CASSQDGLAGGREQFF. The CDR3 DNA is TGTGCCAGCAGCCAAGATGGTTTAGCGGGGGGGCGCGAGCAGTTCTTC.

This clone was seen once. Here the CDR3 DNA reads TGTGCCAGCAGTGATTCAGCGGGGATAGATACGCAGTATTTT. Translation: CASSDSAGIDTQYF. The chain combines TRBV6-1 with TRBJ2-3; TRBD2 aligns across 7 bases. The length of the CDR3 is 14 residues. Germline CDR1 and CDR2: MNHNS and SASEGT. After removal of 3 bases from V and 5 bases from J, the junction contained 5 bases not matched to a gene.

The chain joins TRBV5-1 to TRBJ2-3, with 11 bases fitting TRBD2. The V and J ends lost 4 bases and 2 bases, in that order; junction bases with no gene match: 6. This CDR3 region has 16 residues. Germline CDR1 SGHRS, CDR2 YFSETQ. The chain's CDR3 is CASSPTSGGNTDTQYF. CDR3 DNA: TGCGCCAGCAGCCCCACTAGCGGGGGCAACACAGATACGCAGTATTTT.

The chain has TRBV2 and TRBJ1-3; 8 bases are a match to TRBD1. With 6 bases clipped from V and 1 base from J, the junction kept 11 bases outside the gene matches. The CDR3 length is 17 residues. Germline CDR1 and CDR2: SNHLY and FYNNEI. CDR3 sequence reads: CASRDREGSRSGNTIYF. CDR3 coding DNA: TGTGCCAGCAGGGACAGGGAAGGATCACGATCTGGAAACACCATATATTTT.

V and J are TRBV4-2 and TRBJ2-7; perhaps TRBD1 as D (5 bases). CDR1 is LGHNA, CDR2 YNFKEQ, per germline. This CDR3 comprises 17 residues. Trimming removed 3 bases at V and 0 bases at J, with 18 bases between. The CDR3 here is CASSQRIERQFSYEQYF. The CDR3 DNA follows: TGTGCCAGCAGCCAGCGGATCGAAAGACAGTTCTCCTACGAGCAGTACTTC.

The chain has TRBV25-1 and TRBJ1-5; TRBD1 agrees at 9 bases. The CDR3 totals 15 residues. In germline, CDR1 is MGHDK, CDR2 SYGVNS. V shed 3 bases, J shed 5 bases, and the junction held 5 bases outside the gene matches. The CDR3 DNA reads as TGTGCCAGCAGTGAGAACCGGGACAGGGATCAGCCCCAGCATTTT. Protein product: CASSENRDRDQPQHF.

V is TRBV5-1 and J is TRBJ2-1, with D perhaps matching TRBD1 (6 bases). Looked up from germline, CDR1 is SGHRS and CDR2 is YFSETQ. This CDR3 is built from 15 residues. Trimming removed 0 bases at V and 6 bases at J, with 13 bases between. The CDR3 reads CASSLVVSGANEQFF. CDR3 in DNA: TGCGCCAGCAGCTTGGTAGTATCAGGGGCCAATGAGCAGTTCTTC.

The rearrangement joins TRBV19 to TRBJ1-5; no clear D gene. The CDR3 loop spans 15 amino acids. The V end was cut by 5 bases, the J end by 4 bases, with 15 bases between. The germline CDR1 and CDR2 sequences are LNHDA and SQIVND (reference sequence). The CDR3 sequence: CASSPHQSKNQPQHF. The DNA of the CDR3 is TGTGCCAGTAGTCCCCACCAGTCAAAGAATCAGCCCCAGCATTTT.

For the CDR3, the DNA is TGTGCCAGCAGCCCCGCTAACTTAGGGGGAAGTGAAGCTTTCTTT. Translating gives CASSPANLGGSEAFF. The chain couples TRBV6-6 to TRBJ1-1, with TRBD1 as a possible D gene (6 bases). Germline values: CDR1 MNHNY, CDR2 SVGAGI (reference sequence). This CDR3 has 15 residues. V lost 6 bases and J lost 7, with 21 bases in between.